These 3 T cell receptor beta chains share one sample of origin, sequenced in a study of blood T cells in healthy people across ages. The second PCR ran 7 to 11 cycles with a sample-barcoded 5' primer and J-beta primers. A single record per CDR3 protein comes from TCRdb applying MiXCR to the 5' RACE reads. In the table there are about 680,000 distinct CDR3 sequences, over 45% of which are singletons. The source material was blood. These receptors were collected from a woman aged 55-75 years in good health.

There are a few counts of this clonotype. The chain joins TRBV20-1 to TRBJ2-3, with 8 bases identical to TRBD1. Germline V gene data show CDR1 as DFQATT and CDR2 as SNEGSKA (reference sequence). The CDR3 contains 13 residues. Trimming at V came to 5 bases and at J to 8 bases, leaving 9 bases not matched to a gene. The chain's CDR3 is CSAQQGAEGTQYF. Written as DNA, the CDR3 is TGCAGTGCTCAGCAGGGGGCAGAGGGTACGCAGTATTTT.

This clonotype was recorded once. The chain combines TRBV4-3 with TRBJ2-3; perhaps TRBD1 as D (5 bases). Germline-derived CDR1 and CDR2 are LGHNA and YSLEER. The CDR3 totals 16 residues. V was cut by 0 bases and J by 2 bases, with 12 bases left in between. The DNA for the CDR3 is TGCGCCAGCAGCCAAGATTACAGGTCCGACACAGATACGCAGTATTTT. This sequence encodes CASSQDYRSDTDTQYF.

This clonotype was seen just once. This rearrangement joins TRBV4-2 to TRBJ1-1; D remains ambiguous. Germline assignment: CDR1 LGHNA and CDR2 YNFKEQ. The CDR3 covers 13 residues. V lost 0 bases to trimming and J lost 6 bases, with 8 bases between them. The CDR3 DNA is TGTGCCAGCAGCCAAGACCAAATGTCTGAAGCTTTCTTT. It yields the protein CASSQDQMSEAFF.